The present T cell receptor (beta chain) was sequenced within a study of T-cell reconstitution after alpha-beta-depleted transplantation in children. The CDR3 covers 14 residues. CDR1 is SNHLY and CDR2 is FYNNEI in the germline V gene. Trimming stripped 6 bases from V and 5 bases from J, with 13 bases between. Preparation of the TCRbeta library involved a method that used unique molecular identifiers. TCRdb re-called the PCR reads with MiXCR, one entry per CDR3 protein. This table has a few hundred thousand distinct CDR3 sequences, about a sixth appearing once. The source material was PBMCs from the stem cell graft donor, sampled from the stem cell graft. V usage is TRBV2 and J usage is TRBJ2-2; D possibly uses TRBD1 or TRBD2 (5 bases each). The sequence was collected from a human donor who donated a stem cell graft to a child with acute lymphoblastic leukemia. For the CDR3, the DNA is TGTGCCAGCAGGGGTCACGAGGGGACCGGGGAGCTGTTTTTT. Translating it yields CASRGHEGTGELFF. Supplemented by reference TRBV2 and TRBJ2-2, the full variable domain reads EPEVTQTPSHQVTQMGQEVILRCVPISNHLYFYWYRQILGQKVEFLVSFYNNEISEKSEIFDDQFSVERPDGSNFTLKIRSTKLEDSAMYFCASRGHEGTGELFFGEGSRLTVL.